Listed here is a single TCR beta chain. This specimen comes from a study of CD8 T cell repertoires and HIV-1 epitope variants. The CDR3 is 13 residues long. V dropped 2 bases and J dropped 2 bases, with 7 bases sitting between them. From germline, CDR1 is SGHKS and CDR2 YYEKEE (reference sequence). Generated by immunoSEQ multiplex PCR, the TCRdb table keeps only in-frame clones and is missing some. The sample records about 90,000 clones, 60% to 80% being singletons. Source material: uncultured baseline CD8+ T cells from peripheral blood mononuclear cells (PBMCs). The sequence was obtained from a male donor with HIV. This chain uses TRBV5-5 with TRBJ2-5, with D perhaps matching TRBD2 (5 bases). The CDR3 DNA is TGTGCCAGCAGCTTCGGGGTTCAAGAGACCCAGTACTTC. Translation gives CASSFGVQETQYF.